The sequence of this T cell receptor beta chain was determined in a study of blood T cell repertoires in COVID-19. The data were produced by immunoSEQ multiplex PCR, yet TCRdb's version contains in-frame clones alone and is incomplete. Of 95,000 to 150,000 clones in the sample, less than 90% were seen once. CDR3 size: 13 residues. V shed 2 bases and J 6 bases; nucleotides not matched to a gene: 1. CDR1 is SEHNR, CDR2 FQNEAQ, per germline (reference sequence). The receptor was derived from a woman aged 30 to 39 who had recovered from COVID-19. The V call is TRBV7-9, the J call TRBJ1-2; 9 bases are shared with TRBD1. Specimen: PBMCs or T cells enriched from blood (not recorded which). CDR3 nucleotide sequence: TGTGCCAGCAGCTTAACAGGGGGCGATGGCTACACCTTC. Translating gives CASSLTGGDGYTF.